The T cell receptor beta chain under discussion was sequenced for a study of T cells in Graves' hyperthyroidism and ophthalmopathy (dated by TCRdb to the late 2010s). Broadly, across the study: Peripheral blood samples were taken at initial diagnosis, before any treatment was given. To identify distinguishing TCR V-J signatures, a discovery cohort of about 100 patients was used, comprising some 45 with Graves' ophthalmopathy and around 57 with stable Graves' hyperthyroidism. Whether ophthalmopathy could be predicted prospectively was tested in an independent validation cohort made up of under 20 hyperthyroidism patients plus 17 patients who later progressed to ophthalmopathy. The 95 to 100 discovery patients were randomly divided into training and test sets at a 7:3 ratio. In six Graves' hyperthyroidism patients, the study also compared T-cell repertoires from thyroid tissue with T-cell repertoires from blood. Following sampling, methimazole starting at 30 mg daily was given to hyperthyroidism patients, and high-dose intravenous methylprednisolone was given to ophthalmopathy patients. TCR Vbeta CDR3 sequencing of 120 to 150 peripheral blood samples (roughly 43 ophthalmopathy, around 80 hyperthyroidism and roughly 17 progressor patients) is reported in the paper. Overall results and qualifications from the work: A model built on a 13 V-J signature distinguished ophthalmopathy from stable hyperthyroidism, reaching around 88% sensitivity and around 81% specificity in cross-validation and 80%/75% in testing. During validation, the model predicted progression to ophthalmopathy a median of about 5.9 months ahead of onset, with roughly 65% sensitivity and about 72% specificity. No statistical method was used to set the sample size in advance, and investigators knew the group allocation. Most expanded thyroid clonotypes (frequency above 0.001) were also detected in blood, suggesting blood repertoires may reflect thyroid immune responses.

This clonotype was counted ten times or more. Its binding antigen is unknown. No much larger clone is present one base from it, and per-base qualities are unavailable. The TCR beta CDR3 regions were amplified from the RNA transcripts. For the first round of RT-PCR on the TCR CDR3, the HTBI primer set was used together with the Qiagen OneStep RT-PCR kit. Libraries were constructed in a second round of multiplex PCR, after which size selection and purification were performed. The libraries were sequenced on an Illumina HiSeq2000 using paired-end 100 bp reads. The paper's data handling went like this. SOAPnuke was used to process the raw data, throwing out any read that contained adapters or uncalled bases, had a mean Phred below 15, or lacked an exact constant-primer or identifier match. COPE v1.2.5 was used to merge the high-quality paired reads, and each unique nucleotide sequence was defined as a clonotype. MiTCR v1.1 was used to align clonotypes to the IMGT TRBV, TRBD and TRBJ reference segments. Analysis was restricted to V-J combinations with a frequency above 0.0001, which covered 98% to 99.2% of repertoires. The TCS score was defined as F50 (clonal expansion) divided by E x V (chaos), with BLOSUM62-based TCRdist calculated between CDR3 peptides within each V-J. Welch's t-statistics and random forest reduced roughly 530 V-J features to about 12, which were used in a naive Bayes classifier (R e1071). Using fastp at Q25 and MiXCR, TCRdb reprocessed the public reads and kept productive beta chains. Rows matching on CDR3 protein sequence are summarized as one entry with the most common DNA and genes. For this entry, the V and J calls and clone size follow TCRdb and not the study's own pipeline. The sample records around 500,000 distinct CDR3 sequences, approximately 15% of which are singletons. Of the sample, roughly 14% falls within the top ten clones.

A patient counted as having stable Graves' hyperthyroidism if no progression to ophthalmopathy occurred over 18 months of follow-up. Hyperthyroidism patients were aged 18 to 65 years and newly diagnosed, with disease duration of less than 2 months. Any patient with an uncontrolled infection, another autoimmune disease, pregnancy or lactation was excluded. Diagnoses were based on clinical symptoms, serum thyroxine and TRAb, thyroid ultrasound and orbital computed tomography. Ficoll-Paque density gradient centrifugation was used to isolate PBMCs from under 11 ml of fresh peripheral blood. Total RNA was extracted using Trizol reagent, and RNA quality was assessed on an Agilent 2100 Bioanalyzer. The germline V gene specifies MDHEN as CDR1 and SYDVKM as CDR2. V loses 9 bases at its end and J loses 2 bases; junction bases beyond the gene matches: 3. Including cysteine and phenylalanine, the CDR3 has 12 amino acids. Of the read, only the CDR3 DNA is kept; its 36 bases are in frame from base 1.

This receptor chain uses TRBV28 and TRBJ1-1, with 7 junctional bases fitting TRBD1. The clonotype originates from a woman in her thirties or forties with Graves' hyperthyroidism. Sequencing was performed on blood. The CDR3 region: CASNRGNTEAFF. The nucleotide sequence reads TGTGCCAGTAACAGGGGAAACACTGAAGCTTTCTTT.